The clone carrying this TCR beta chain was recorded once. CDR1 is LGHNA and CDR2 is YNFKEQ in the germline V gene. The CDR3 contains 15 residues. With 3 bases removed from V and 2 bases from J, the gap between germline ends came to 11 bases. In the original workflow: For nucleated cells, counts were estimated from reference gene primer amplification. Generated by immunoSEQ multiplex PCR, the TCRdb table keeps only in-frame clones and is missing some. The D gene and trimming were derived from the DNA, and the V and J assignments and clone size from that table. The top ten clones hold 35% to 40% of a sample with 130,000 to 150,000 clones, about 89% of them seen once. This specimen belongs to a study of blood T cell repertoires in COVID-19.

The specimen was peripheral blood. The TCR was taken from a man aged 50-59 years who had recovered from COVID-19. The V call is TRBV4-2, the J call TRBJ1-3; D perhaps matches TRBD1 (5 bases). The DNA of the CDR3 is TGTGCCAGCAGCCAGTGGGAGGGGCCTGGAAACACCATATATTTT. Its translation: CASSQWEGPGNTIYF.